This T cell receptor beta chain was captured by sequencing in a study of glioma-infiltrating T cells after dendritic cell vaccination. For the study at large: Patients received three intradermal dendritic cell vaccine injections at biweekly intervals.

Up to about 2 ug genomic DNA was used for TCRB CDR3 amplification. The PCR used 60 V beta and 13 J beta primers. Sequencing used immunoSEQ multiplex PCR; TCRdb keeps in-frame clones, though not all of them. The data contain roughly 96,000 clones, around 80% of them singletons. V was shortened by 2 bases and J by 6 bases, with 8 bases between the two germline ends. This CDR3 has 13 amino acids. CDR1 is MNHNS, CDR2 SASEGT, per germline. This sequence originates from a human donor with glioblastoma. The rearrangement joins TRBV6-1 to TRBJ1-5; the D is unclear. The sequences come from blood, collected before dendritic cell vaccination. For the CDR3, the DNA is TGTGCCAGCAGTGAAACGGTGGTTCAGCCCCAGCATTTT. It yields the protein CASSETVVQPQHF.